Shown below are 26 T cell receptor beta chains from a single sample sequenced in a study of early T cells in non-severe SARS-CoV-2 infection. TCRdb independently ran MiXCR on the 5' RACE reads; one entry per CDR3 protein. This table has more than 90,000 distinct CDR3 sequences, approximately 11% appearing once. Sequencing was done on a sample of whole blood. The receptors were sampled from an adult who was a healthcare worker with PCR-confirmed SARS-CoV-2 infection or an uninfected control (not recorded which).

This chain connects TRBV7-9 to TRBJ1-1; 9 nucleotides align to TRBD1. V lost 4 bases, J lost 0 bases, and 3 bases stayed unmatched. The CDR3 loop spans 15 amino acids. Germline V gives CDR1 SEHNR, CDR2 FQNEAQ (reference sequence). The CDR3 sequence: CASSYGQGLNTEAFF. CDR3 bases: TGTGCCAGCAGCTACGGACAGGGGTTGAACACTGAAGCTTTCTTT. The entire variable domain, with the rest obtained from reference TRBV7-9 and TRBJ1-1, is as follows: DTGVSQNPRHKITKRGQNVTFRCDPISEHNRLYWYRQTLGQGPEFLTYFQNEAQLEKSRLLSDRFSAERPKGSFSTLEIQRTEQGDSAMYLCASSYGQGLNTEAFFGQGTRLTVV.

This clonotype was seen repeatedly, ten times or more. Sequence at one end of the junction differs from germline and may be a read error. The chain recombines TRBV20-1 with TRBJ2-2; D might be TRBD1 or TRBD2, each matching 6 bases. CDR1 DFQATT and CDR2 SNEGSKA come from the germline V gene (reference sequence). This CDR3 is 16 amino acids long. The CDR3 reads CSARDPLTGDTGELFF. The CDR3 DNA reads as TGCAGTGCTAGAGATCCCCTAACGGGGGACACCGGGGAGCTTTTTTTT.

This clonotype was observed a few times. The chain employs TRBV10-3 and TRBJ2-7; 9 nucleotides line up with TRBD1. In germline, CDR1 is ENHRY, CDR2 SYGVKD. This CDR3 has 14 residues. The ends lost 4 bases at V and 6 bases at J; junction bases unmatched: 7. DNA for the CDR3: TGTGCCATCAGTGGAGGACAGGGGAAAGGCGAGCAGTACTTC. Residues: CAISGGQGKGEQYF.

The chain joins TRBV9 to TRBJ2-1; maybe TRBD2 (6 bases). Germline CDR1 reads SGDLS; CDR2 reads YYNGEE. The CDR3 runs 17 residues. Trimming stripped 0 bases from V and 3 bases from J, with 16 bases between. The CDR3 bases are TGTGCCAGCAGCGTAGGAGTCGGGGGTATTCTCTACAATGAGCAGTTCTTC. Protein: CASSVGVGGILYNEQFF.

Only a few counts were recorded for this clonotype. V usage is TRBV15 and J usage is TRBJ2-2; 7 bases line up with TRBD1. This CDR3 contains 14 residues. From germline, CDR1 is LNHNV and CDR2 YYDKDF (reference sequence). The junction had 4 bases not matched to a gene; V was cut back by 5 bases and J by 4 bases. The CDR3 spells CATSPDRVTGELFF. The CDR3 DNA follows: TGTGCCACCAGCCCTGACAGGGTCACCGGGGAGCTGTTTTTT.

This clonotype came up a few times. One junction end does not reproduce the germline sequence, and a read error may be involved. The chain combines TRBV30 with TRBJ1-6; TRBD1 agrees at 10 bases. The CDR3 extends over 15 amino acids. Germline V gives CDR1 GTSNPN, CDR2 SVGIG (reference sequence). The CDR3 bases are TGTGCCGGGAGGGGACAGGGGATTCCGAATTCACCCCTCCACTTT. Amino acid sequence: CAGRGQGIPNSPLHF.

The CDR3 is CASSLEVAGNTEAFF. Here the CDR3 DNA reads TGTGCCAGCAGCTTGGAAGTGGCAGGGAATACTGAAGCTTTCTTT. The chain couples TRBV5-5 to TRBJ1-1; perhaps TRBD1 as D (5 bases). The CDR3 spans 15 residues. Germline CDR1 and CDR2: SGHKS and YYEKEE (reference sequence). Trimming shortened V by 0 bases and J by 5 bases, and 14 bases separated the two germline ends.

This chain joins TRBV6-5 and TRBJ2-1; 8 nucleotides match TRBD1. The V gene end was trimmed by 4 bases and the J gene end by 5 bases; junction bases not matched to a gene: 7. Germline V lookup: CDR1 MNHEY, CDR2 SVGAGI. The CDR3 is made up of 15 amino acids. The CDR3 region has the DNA TGTGCCAGCAGTTCCGACAGGGGAAGGGACAATGAGCAGTTCTTC. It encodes CASSSDRGRDNEQFF.

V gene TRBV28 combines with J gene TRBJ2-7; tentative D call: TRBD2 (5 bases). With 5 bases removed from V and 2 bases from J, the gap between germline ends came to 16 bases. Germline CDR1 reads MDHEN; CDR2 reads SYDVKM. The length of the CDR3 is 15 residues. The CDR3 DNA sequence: TGTGCCAGCAGTCCTGGGGTAGCGCCCACCTACGAGCAGTACTTC. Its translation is CASSPGVAPTYEQYF.

The CDR3 region is CSARPAYNEQFF. As DNA, the CDR3 is TGCAGTGCTAGACCTGCCTACAATGAGCAGTTCTTC. This rearrangement joins TRBV20-1 to TRBJ2-1, with D hard to call. The CDR3 sequence is 12 residues long. Trimming took off 2 bases at V and 2 bases at J, with 4 bases between the two ends. The V gene's germline CDR1 is DFQATT and CDR2 SNEGSKA (reference sequence).

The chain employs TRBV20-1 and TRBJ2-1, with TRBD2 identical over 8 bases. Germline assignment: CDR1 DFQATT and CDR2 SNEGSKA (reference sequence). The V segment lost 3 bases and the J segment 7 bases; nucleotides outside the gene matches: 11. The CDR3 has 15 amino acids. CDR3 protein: CSASWAGTSGNEQFF. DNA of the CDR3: TGCAGTGCTAGTTGGGCGGGGACTAGTGGGAATGAGCAGTTCTTC.

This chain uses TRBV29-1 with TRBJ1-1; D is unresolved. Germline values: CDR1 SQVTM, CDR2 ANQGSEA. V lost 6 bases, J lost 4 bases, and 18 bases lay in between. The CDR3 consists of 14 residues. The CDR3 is CSVGAGLRFTEAFF. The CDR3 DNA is TGCAGCGTGGGTGCGGGTTTGAGGTTCACTGAAGCTTTCTTT.

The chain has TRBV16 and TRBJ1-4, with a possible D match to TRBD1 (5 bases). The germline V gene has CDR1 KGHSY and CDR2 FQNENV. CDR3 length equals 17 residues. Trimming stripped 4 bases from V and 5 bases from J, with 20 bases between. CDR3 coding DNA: TGTGCCAGCAGCCCACGCCGTACAGGAGGGTTAAATGAAAAACTGTTTTTT. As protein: CASSPRRTGGLNEKLFF.

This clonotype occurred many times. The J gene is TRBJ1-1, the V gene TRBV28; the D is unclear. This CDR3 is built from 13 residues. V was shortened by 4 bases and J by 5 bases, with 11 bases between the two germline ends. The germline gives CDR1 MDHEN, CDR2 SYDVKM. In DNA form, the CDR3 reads TGTGCCAGCAGTTCCAGCGGCTGGACTGAAGCTTTCTTT. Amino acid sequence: CASSSSGWTEAFF. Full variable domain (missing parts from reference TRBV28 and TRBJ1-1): DVKVTQSSRYLVKRTGEKVFLECVQDMDHENMFWYRQDPGLGLRLIYFSYDVKMKEKGDIPEGYSVSREKKERFSLILESASTNQTSMYLCASSSSGWTEAFFGQGTRLTVV.

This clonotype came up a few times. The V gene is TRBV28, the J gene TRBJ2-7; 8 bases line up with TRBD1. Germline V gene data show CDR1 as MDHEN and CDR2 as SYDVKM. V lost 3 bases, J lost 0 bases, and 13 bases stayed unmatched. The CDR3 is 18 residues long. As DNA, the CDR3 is TGTGCCAGCAGTTTGCCGACAGGGGCCACCAGGAGCTCCTACGAGCAGTACTTC. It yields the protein CASSLPTGATRSSYEQYF.

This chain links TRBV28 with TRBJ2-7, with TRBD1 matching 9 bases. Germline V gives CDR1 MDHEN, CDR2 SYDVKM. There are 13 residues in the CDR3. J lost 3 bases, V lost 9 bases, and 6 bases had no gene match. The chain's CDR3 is CASQEGQGYEQYF. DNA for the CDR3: TGTGCCAGTCAGGAGGGACAGGGCTACGAGCAGTACTTC.

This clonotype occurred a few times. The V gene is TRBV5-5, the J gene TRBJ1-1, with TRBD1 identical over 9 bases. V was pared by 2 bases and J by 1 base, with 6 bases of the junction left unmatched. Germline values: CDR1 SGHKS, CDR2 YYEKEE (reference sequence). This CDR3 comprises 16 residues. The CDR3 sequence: CASSLLQGATNTEAFF. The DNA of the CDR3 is TGTGCCAGCAGCTTATTACAGGGGGCGACGAACACTGAAGCTTTCTTT.

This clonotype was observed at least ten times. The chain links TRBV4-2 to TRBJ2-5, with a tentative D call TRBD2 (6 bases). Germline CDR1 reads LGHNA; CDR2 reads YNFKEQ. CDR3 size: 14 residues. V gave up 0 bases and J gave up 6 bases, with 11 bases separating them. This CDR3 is CASSQDTSSKTQYF. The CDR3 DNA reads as TGTGCCAGCAGCCAAGACACTAGCTCGAAGACCCAGTACTTC.

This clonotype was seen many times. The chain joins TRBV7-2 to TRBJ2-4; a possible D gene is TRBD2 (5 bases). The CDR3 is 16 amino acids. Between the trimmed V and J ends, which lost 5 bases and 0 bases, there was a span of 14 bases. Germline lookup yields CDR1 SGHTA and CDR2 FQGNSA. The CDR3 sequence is CASSPSGVAAKNIQYF. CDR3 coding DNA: TGTGCCAGCAGCCCCTCCGGGGTCGCAGCCAAAAACATTCAGTACTTC.

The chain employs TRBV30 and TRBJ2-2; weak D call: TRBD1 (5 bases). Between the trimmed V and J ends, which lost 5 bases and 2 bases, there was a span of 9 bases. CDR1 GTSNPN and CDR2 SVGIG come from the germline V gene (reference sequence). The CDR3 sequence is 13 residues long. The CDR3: CAWDSINTGELFF. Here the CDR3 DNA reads TGTGCCTGGGACAGTATAAACACCGGGGAGCTGTTTTTT.

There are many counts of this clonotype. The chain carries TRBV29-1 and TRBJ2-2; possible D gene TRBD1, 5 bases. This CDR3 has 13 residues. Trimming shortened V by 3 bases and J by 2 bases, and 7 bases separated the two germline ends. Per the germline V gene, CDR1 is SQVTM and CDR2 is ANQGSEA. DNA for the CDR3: TGCAGCGTTGACAGGGCTAACACCGGGGAGCTGTTTTTT. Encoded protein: CSVDRANTGELFF.

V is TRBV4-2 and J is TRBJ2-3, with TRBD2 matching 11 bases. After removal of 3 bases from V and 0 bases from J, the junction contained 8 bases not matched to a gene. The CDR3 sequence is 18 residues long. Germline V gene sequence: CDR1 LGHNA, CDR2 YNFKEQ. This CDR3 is CASSQTSGESTSTDTQYF. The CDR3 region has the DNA TGTGCCAGCAGCCAGACTAGCGGGGAATCAACTAGCACAGATACGCAGTATTTT.

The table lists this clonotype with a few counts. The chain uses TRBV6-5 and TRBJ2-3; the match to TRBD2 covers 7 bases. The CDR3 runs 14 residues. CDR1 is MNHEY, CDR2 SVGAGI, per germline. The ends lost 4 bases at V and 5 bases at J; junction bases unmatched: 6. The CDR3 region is CASSLREEGDTQYF. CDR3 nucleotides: TGTGCCAGCAGTTTACGGGAGGAAGGAGATACGCAGTATTTT.

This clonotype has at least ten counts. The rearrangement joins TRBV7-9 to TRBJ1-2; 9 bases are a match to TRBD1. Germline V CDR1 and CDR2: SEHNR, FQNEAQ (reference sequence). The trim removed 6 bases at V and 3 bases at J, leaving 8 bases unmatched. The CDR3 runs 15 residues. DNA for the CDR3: TGTGCCAGCAGACTTAACAGGGGGCCTGACTATGGCTACACCTTC. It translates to CASRLNRGPDYGYTF. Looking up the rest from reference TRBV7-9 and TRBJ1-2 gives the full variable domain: DTGVSQNPRHKITKRGQNVTFRCDPISEHNRLYWYRQTLGQGPEFLTYFQNEAQLEKSRLLSDRFSAERPKGSFSTLEIQRTEQGDSAMYLCASRLNRGPDYGYTFGSGTRLTVV.

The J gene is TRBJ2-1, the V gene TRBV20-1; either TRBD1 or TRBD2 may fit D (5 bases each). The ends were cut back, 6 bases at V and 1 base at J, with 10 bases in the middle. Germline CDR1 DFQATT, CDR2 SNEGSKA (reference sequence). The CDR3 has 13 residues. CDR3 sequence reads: CSAGTRSYNEQFF. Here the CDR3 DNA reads TGCAGTGCCGGGACCAGGTCCTACAATGAGCAGTTCTTC.

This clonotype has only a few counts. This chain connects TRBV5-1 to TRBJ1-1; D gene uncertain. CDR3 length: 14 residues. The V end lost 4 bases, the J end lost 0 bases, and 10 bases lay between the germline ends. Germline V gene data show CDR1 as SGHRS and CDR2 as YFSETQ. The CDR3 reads CASSALIMNTEAFF. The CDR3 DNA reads TGCGCCAGCAGCGCCCTGATAATGAACACTGAAGCTTTCTTT.